Listed here are 30 T cell receptor beta chains from one sample, sequenced in a study of blood T cells in healthy people across ages. A J-beta primer mix and a sample-barcoded 5' primer were used in a second PCR of roughly 7 to 12 cycles. One entry per CDR3 protein results from TCRdb running MiXCR on the 5' RACE reads. The sample lists around 1.5 million distinct CDR3 sequences, around 35% seen once, with roughly 12% in the top ten. The sequenced sample consisted of blood. These receptors all come from a woman aged 25 to 39 in good health.

This rearrangement joins TRBV21-1 to TRBJ1-5; TRBD1, the D gene given by the table, was not confirmed from the DNA. TRBV21-1 is annotated as a pseudogene. This CDR3 is 15 amino acids long. CDR3: CARDPGTGSNQPQHF. CDR3 bases: TGTGCCAGGGACCCCGGGACAGGTTCCAATCAGCCCCAGCATTTT.

This chain joins TRBV5-6 and TRBJ1-1; D perhaps matches TRBD1 (6 bases). The CDR3 sequence is 14 residues long. The V gene lost 5 bases and the J gene lost 5 bases, with 16 bases spanning the gap. The germline CDR1 and CDR2 sequences are SGHDT and YYEEEE. Written as DNA, the CDR3 is TGTGCCAGCAGAAGAACGGGGGGCTCGACTGAAGCTTTCTTT. It yields the protein CASRRTGGSTEAFF.

The V call is TRBV27, the J call TRBJ1-2; TRBD1 might be the D (6 bases). Germline-derived CDR1 and CDR2 are MNHEY and SMNVEV (reference sequence). V was trimmed by 2 bases and J by 8 bases, leaving 12 bases between them. The CDR3 sequence is 13 residues long. The chain's CDR3 is CASSLRGARGYTF. The CDR3 DNA reads TGTGCCAGCAGTTTACGGGGGGCTCGGGGCTACACCTTC.

This clonotype was detected a few times. The CDR3 DNA is TGTGCCAGCAGCCGTTCCGGGACTAGCTTCAATGAGCAGTTCTTC. Translation: CASSRSGTSFNEQFF. This chain links TRBV11-2 with TRBJ2-1; 9 bases map to TRBD2. CDR1 and CDR2 (germline): SGHAT, FQNNGV. V trimming: 5 bases; J trimming: 6 bases; junction bases outside the gene matches: 8. The CDR3 is made up of 15 amino acids.

This clonotype was counted between two and nine times. CDR3: CASSPRSETDTQYF. In DNA, the CDR3 is TGTGCCAGCTCACCAAGAAGCGAGACAGATACGCAGTATTTT. This chain connects TRBV18 to TRBJ2-3; no clear D. CDR1 and CDR2 from the germline V gene are KGHSH and LQKENI. V was cut by 2 bases and J by 3 bases, with 9 bases left in between. CDR3 length: 14 residues.

The chain carries TRBV5-4 and TRBJ1-2; no reliable D call. This CDR3 is 15 amino acids long. The germline V gene has CDR1 SGHNT and CDR2 YYREEE (reference sequence). Trimming removed 0 bases from V and 2 bases from J, with 11 bases in between. The DNA of the CDR3 is TGTGCCAGCAGCTTGGGAGAAGGCTCAAACTATGGCTACACCTTC. Its protein is CASSLGEGSNYGYTF.

This clonotype has just a few counts. The chain uses TRBV12-3 or TRBV12-4 and TRBJ1-2; a possible D gene is TRBD1 (6 bases). The germline V and J ends were trimmed by 8 bases and 8 bases, with 24 bases remaining between them. The CDR3 is 15 amino acids. CDR3 nucleotides: TGTGCCAGCTTTTCGCTTAGGGGGGACAAGTTGGGCTACACCTTC. This encodes CASFSLRGDKLGYTF.

The rearrangement joins TRBV3-1 to TRBJ2-1; 10 nucleotides agree with TRBD2. The V gene's germline CDR1 is LGHDT and CDR2 YNNKEL (reference sequence). The V and J ends lost 1 base and 4 bases, in that order; junction bases with no gene match: 7. The CDR3 length is 17 residues. CDR3 amino acids: CASSQGVLAGAYNEQFF. The CDR3 DNA reads as TGTGCCAGCAGCCAAGGGGTCCTAGCGGGGGCATACAATGAGCAGTTCTTC.

The gene calls are TRBV5-1 and TRBJ2-2; D gene uncertain. The germline CDR1 and CDR2 sequences are SGHRS and YFSETQ. Trimming removed 3 bases at V and 2 bases at J, with 8 bases between. The CDR3 runs to 14 residues. DNA of the CDR3: TGCGCCAGCAGCTGGGTCTATAACACCGGGGAGCTGTTTTTT. Amino acids: CASSWVYNTGELFF.

V is TRBV28 and J is TRBJ2-5; D is perhaps TRBD1 (6 bases). Germline V gives CDR1 MDHEN, CDR2 SYDVKM. Trimming pared 6 bases from V and 2 bases from J, leaving 16 bases between. The length of the CDR3 is 15 residues. The CDR3 region has the DNA TGTGCCAGCAGCTTGCCGTCGAGGGGGCAAGAGACCCAGTACTTC. It translates to CASSLPSRGQETQYF.

This clonotype was recorded a few times. V usage is TRBV20-1 and J usage is TRBJ2-4, with D perhaps matching TRBD2 (6 bases). Germline V gene sequence: CDR1 DFQATT, CDR2 SNEGSKA (reference sequence). The CDR3 runs to 14 residues. Trimming took 3 bases from V and 6 from J, leaving 15 bases between them. CDR3 nucleotides: TGCAGTGCTAGGTTTGCGGGGAGCGGAAACATTCAGTACTTC. Its protein product is CSARFAGSGNIQYF.

J is TRBJ1-2 and V is TRBV4-1, with D hard to call. Between the trimmed V and J ends, which lost 5 bases and 5 bases, there was a span of 12 bases. The CDR3 is 13 residues long. From germline, CDR1 is MGHRA and CDR2 YSYEKL. The CDR3 bases are TGCGCCAGCAGCACTCGGACGGATTATGGCTACACCTTC. This encodes CASSTRTDYGYTF.

V usage is TRBV7-9 and J usage is TRBJ1-2; the match to TRBD1 covers 8 bases. Germline V gives CDR1 SEHNR, CDR2 FQNEAQ (reference sequence). After removal of 8 bases from V and 3 bases from J, the junction contained 11 bases not matched to a gene. This CDR3 has 15 residues. CDR3 nucleotides: TGTGCCAGCCCCTCAGATAAGGACAGGGACTATGGCTACACCTTC. Residues: CASPSDKDRDYGYTF.

A note on this clonotype: The junction does not match germline at one end; this may be a read error. V gene TRBV28 combines with J gene TRBJ1-6; 7 positions match TRBD1. The CDR3 has 14 residues. Germline V gene lookup returns CDR1 MDHEN and CDR2 SYDVKM. CDR3 amino acids: CASSYSTGYSPLHF. The DNA of the CDR3 is TGCGCCAGCAGTTATTCGACAGGGTACTCACCCCTCCACTTT.

The chain uses TRBV29-1 and TRBJ1-2; D is unresolved. The CDR3 contains 12 residues. The germline CDR1 and CDR2 sequences are SQVTM and ANQGSEA. CDR3 region: CTEFGRPWGYTF. Written as DNA, the CDR3 is TGCACAGAATTCGGGAGGCCGTGGGGCTACACCTTC.

This chain joins TRBV12-3 or TRBV12-4 and TRBJ1-1; no definite D call. CDR3 length: 12 amino acids. The V gene lost 8 bases and the J gene lost 1 base, with 8 bases spanning the gap. For the CDR3, the DNA is TGTGCCAGCGACGGATCGAACACTGAAGCTTTCTTT. This encodes CASDGSNTEAFF.

The V and J genes are TRBV7-2 and TRBJ1-1, with 9 bases lining up with TRBD1. The CDR3 is 12 residues long. Germline CDR1 reads SGHTA; CDR2 reads FQGNSA. With V trimmed by 4 bases and J by 9 bases, 3 bases remained unmatched. The CDR3 DNA reads as TGTGCCAGCAGCTGGGACAGGGAGAAAGCTTTCTTT. It codes for CASSWDREKAFF.

This chain uses TRBV6-2 or TRBV6-3 with TRBJ2-3, with 7 bases fitting TRBD1. The CDR3 runs 16 residues. CDR1 and CDR2 (germline): MNHEY, SVGEGT. V lost 0 bases to trimming and J lost 3 bases; unmatched junction nucleotides: 6. CDR3 nucleotides: TGTGCCAGCAGTTACTCGAGGGGGCGATTAACAGATACGCAGTATTTT. Amino acid sequence: CASSYSRGRLTDTQYF.

To note about this clonotype: A much bigger clone sits one base away, suggesting this may be a read error. V usage is TRBV29-1 and J usage is TRBJ2-7, with D unclear. CDR3 length: 14 residues. The V gene's germline CDR1 is SQVTM and CDR2 ANQGSEA. The CDR3 is CNVAVGGSANEQYF. The DNA of the CDR3 is TGCAACGTCGCGGTCGGTGGTTCCGCTAACGAGCAGTACTTC.

A word on this clonotype: One end of the junction is discordant with germline, which a read error may explain. The J gene is TRBJ2-6, the V gene TRBV20-1, with D possibly being TRBD1 (5 bases). Germline V CDR1 and CDR2: DFQATT, SNEGSKA (reference sequence). CDR3 length: 16 residues. The CDR3 DNA sequence: TGCAGTGCAACCCACGGAACCGTCTCTGGGGCCAGCGTCCTGACTTTC. This translates into CSATHGTVSGASVLTF.

This clonotype was seen repeatedly, ten times or more. The CDR3: CASSRGTGPTYEQYF. The CDR3 DNA is TGTGCCAGCAGTCGAGGGACAGGCCCCACCTACGAGCAGTACTTC. This sequence joins TRBV27 and TRBJ2-7; 8 positions agree with TRBD1. CDR3 length: 15 amino acids. V dropped 5 bases and J dropped 2; count of bases not matched to a gene: 8. The germline gives CDR1 MNHEY, CDR2 SMNVEV (reference sequence).

This clonotype has a handful of counts. V and J are TRBV6-1 and TRBJ1-4; perhaps TRBD1 as D (5 bases). Trimming took off 2 bases at V and 8 bases at J, with 21 bases between the two ends. This CDR3 has 17 amino acids. Germline values: CDR1 MNHNS, CDR2 SASEGT. The chain's CDR3 is CASSEYIGALGVEKLFF. In DNA form, the CDR3 reads TGTGCCAGCAGTGAATATATTGGGGCCTTGGGTGTCGAAAAACTGTTTTTT.

This clonotype was observed a few times. The gene calls are TRBV29-1 and TRBJ1-2; possible D gene TRBD1, 6 bases. Germline-derived CDR1 and CDR2 are SQVTM and ANQGSEA. The CDR3 extends over 16 amino acids. Trimming pared 0 bases from V and 8 bases from J, leaving 22 bases between. CDR3 bases: TGCAGCGTTGAAGATCTAAGTGGGGACAAGGGGTACGGCTACACCTTC. It is translated as CSVEDLSGDKGYGYTF.

The J gene is TRBJ1-6, the V gene TRBV6-1, with no clear D. This CDR3 is built from 13 residues. CDR1 MNHNS and CDR2 SASEGT come from the germline V gene. Trimming took 1 base from V and 5 from J, leaving 3 bases between them. The CDR3 region has the DNA TGTGCCAGCAGTGAAGTCGATAATTCACCCCTCCACTTT. Its translation: CASSEVDNSPLHF.

This chain links TRBV2 with TRBJ2-7; 9 bases are a match to TRBD1. The length of the CDR3 is 15 residues. Germline V CDR1 and CDR2: SNHLY, FYNNEI. Losses at the gene ends were 3 bases for V and 3 bases for J; bases not matched to a gene: 6. The CDR3 nucleotides are TGTGCCAGCAGTGATATGACAGGGGGAGACTACGAGCAGTACTTC. Protein sequence: CASSDMTGGDYEQYF.

As concerns this clonotype: This could be a read error, since a much larger clone is one nucleotide away. V and J are TRBV10-3 and TRBJ1-2; D gene unclear. Germline V CDR1 and CDR2: ENHRY, SYGVKD. This CDR3 has 14 residues. CDR3 nucleotides: TGTGCCATCAGTTCCGTACCCACCAACTGTGGCTACACCTTC. Protein product: CAISSVPTNCGYTF.

The rearrangement links TRBV5-1 to TRBJ2-7, with a tentative D call TRBD2 (5 bases). Germline values: CDR1 SGHRS, CDR2 YFSETQ. CDR3 length: 14 residues. Trimming removed 3 bases at V and 4 bases at J, with 14 bases between. CDR3 sequence (DNA): TGCGCCAGCAGCTCCACACTAGGGTTTTACGAGCAGTACTTC. It encodes CASSSTLGFYEQYF.

The rearrangement links TRBV12-3 or TRBV12-4 to TRBJ2-1; D is uncertain. CDR3 length: 13 amino acids. V was trimmed by 3 bases and J by 10 bases, leaving 13 bases between them. This chain's CDR3 is CASSLSITGEQFF. In nucleotides, the CDR3 is TGTGCCAGCAGTTTGAGCATAACCGGAGAGCAGTTCTTC.

The chain links TRBV9 to TRBJ2-5; a possible D gene is TRBD2 (6 bases). The CDR3 covers 16 residues. The V gene's germline CDR1 is SGDLS and CDR2 YYNGEE. Trimming left V 4 bases short and J 2 bases short, with 18 bases between. CDR3: CASSPPVSGLQETQYF. DNA for the CDR3: TGTGCCAGCAGCCCACCCGTGAGCGGGTTGCAAGAGACCCAGTACTTC.

This sequence joins TRBV10-2 and TRBJ2-5; no definite D call. Germline CDR1 reads WSHSY; CDR2 reads SAAADI. CDR3 length: 12 residues. V was trimmed by 9 bases and J by 1 base, leaving 9 bases between them. Here the CDR3 reads CARAVTQETQYF. The CDR3 nucleotides are TGCGCCAGGGCAGTGACCCAAGAGACCCAGTACTTC.